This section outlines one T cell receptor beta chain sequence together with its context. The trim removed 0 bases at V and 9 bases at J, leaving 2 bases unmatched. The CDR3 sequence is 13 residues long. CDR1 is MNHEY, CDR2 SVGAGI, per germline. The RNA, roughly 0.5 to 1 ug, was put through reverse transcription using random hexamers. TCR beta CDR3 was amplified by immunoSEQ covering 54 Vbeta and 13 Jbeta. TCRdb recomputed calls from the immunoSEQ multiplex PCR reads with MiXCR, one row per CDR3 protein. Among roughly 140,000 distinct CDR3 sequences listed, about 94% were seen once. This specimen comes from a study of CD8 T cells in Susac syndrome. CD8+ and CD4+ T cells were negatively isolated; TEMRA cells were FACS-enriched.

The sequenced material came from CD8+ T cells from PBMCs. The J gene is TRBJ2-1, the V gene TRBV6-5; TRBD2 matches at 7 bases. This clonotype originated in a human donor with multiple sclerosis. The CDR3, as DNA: TGTGCCAGCAGTTACTCGAGCGGGGTTGAGCAGTTCTTC. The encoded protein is CASSYSSGVEQFF.